Below, 6 T cell receptor beta chains from the same sample are listed, as sequenced in a study of cytomegalovirus exposure and HLA in healthy donors (dated by TCRdb to 2016 to 2017). Library construction relied on the immunoSEQ multiplex PCR assay. For the multiplex PCR, a mixture combining 60 forward primers for TCR Vbeta segments and 13 reverse primers for TCR Jbeta segments was used. Sourced from immuneACCESS, this table was stored by TCRdb with only in-frame sequences that have V and J called. A share of the clones is absent; for the studies checked, an unresolved V gene accounts for under half, and the remainder has no known explanation. Recorded for this sample are 170,000 or so clones; approximately 85% of them occurred a single time. The ten most abundant clones make up around 5% of the sample. The specimen was PBMCs. The receptors come from a girl aged 5-17 years in good health and CMV-seropositive.

On this clone: An end of the junction does not agree with germline; a read error may underlie this. This rearrangement joins TRBV14 to TRBJ2-7; D may be TRBD1 (5 bases). The CDR3 loop spans 15 amino acids. The germline CDR1 and CDR2 sequences are SGHDN and FVKESK. CDR3 region: CAGSQDEAGNDEQYF. The CDR3 nucleotides read TGTGCCGGCAGCCAAGATGAGGCAGGGAACGACGAGCAGTACTTC.

The genes are TRBV2 and TRBJ1-5; 7 nucleotides line up with TRBD1. Germline CDR1 is SNHLY and CDR2 is FYNNEI. CDR3 length: 17 residues. The ends lost 4 bases at V and 5 bases at J; junction bases unmatched: 14. CDR3 protein: CASSALLGTVGDQPQHF. CDR3 sequence (DNA): TGTGCCAGCAGTGCCTTGTTGGGGACAGTAGGGGATCAGCCCCAGCATTTT. The full variable domain, completed using reference TRBV2 and TRBJ1-5, is EPEVTQTPSHQVTQMGQEVILRCVPISNHLYFYWYRQILGQKVEFLVSFYNNEISEKSEIFDDQFSVERPDGSNFTLKIRSTKLEDSAMYFCASSALLGTVGDQPQHFGDGTRLSIL.

The V and J genes are TRBV29-1 and TRBJ2-1; 7 nucleotides line up with TRBD2. Germline CDR1 SQVTM, CDR2 ANQGSEA. The CDR3 runs to 14 residues. With 4 bases clipped from V and 5 bases from J, the junction kept 8 bases outside the gene matches. CDR3 DNA sequence: TGCAGCGTTGTGAGGCTAGCGGAGCACAATGAGCAGTTCTTC. Amino acid sequence: CSVVRLAEHNEQFF.

The chain is built from TRBV15 and TRBJ1-1, with 8 nucleotides matching TRBD1. Germline CDR1 reads LNHNV; CDR2 reads YYDKDF (reference sequence). The CDR3 totals 15 residues. Germline trimming cut 0 bases from V and 1 base from J; bases unmatched to any gene: 1. The CDR3 reads CATSRDDRGNTEAFF. In nucleotides, the CDR3 is TGTGCCACCAGCAGAGACGACAGGGGGAACACTGAAGCTTTCTTT.

V usage is TRBV18 and J usage is TRBJ1-6; a weak D match, TRBD1 (5 bases). This CDR3 region has 18 residues. Trimming shortened V by 2 bases and J by 0 bases, and 14 bases separated the two germline ends. The germline V gene has CDR1 KGHSH and CDR2 LQKENI. The CDR3 loop reads CASSPGQADSSYNSPLHF. CDR3 DNA: TGTGCCAGCTCACCAGGGCAGGCCGACAGCTCCTATAATTCACCCCTCCACTTT.

This clone was counted only a few times. The chain carries TRBV2 and TRBJ1-2; perhaps TRBD1 as D (5 bases). The germline V gene has CDR1 SNHLY and CDR2 FYNNEI. V lost 6 bases, J lost 6 bases, and 17 bases lay in between. This CDR3 is built from 14 residues. CDR3 protein: CASSHRGGVDGYTF. The CDR3 DNA reads TGTGCCAGCAGCCACCGCGGAGGGGTGGATGGCTACACCTTC.